The 7 T cell receptor beta chains given below trace back to one sample, sequenced in a study of T cells in Graves' hyperthyroidism and ophthalmopathy. Amplification yielded TCR beta CDR3 regions, with RNA transcripts as the source. TCR CDR3 underwent first-round RT-PCR with the HTBI primer set. A single record per CDR3 protein comes from TCRdb applying MiXCR to the multiplex PCR reads. The table has about 700,000 distinct CDR3 sequences, over 40% seen once. Sequencing was carried out using peripheral blood or thyroid tissue (not recorded which). The source is an adult man with Graves' disease, either hyperthyroidism or ophthalmopathy (not recorded which).

This clonotype was observed at least ten times. The chain combines TRBV19 with TRBJ1-5, with D hard to call. V was trimmed by 3 bases and J by 0 bases, leaving 6 bases between them. The CDR3 length is 14 residues. Germline lookup yields CDR1 LNHDA and CDR2 SQIVND (reference sequence). CDR3 nucleotide sequence: TGTGCCAGTAGTATTGGGAATAGCAATCAGCCCCAGCATTTT. The encoded protein is CASSIGNSNQPQHF. The full variable domain, with the rest looked up from reference TRBV19 and TRBJ1-5, is DGGITQSPKYLFRKEGQNVTLSCEQNLNHDAMYWYRQDPGQGLRLIYYSQIVNDFQKGDIAEGYSVSREKKESFPLTVTSAQKNPTAFYLCASSIGNSNQPQHFGDGTRLSIL.

This clonotype was counted only a few times. The rearrangement links TRBV20-1 to TRBJ1-1; 9 nucleotides align to TRBD1. Germline V gene sequence: CDR1 DFQATT, CDR2 SNEGSKA (reference sequence). J gave up 2 bases and V 6 bases, and 10 bases lay outside the gene matches. The CDR3 runs to 15 residues. CDR3 nucleotides: TGCAGTGCAGCACCGGGACAGGGCGGAAACACTGAAGCTTTCTTT. It encodes CSAAPGQGGNTEAFF.

The rearrangement joins TRBV7-9 to TRBJ2-5, with 13 positions matching TRBD2. The tail of the sequence fits TRBJ2-1 better, so the J call may be wrong. From germline, CDR1 is SEHNR and CDR2 FQNEAQ (reference sequence). The length of the CDR3 is 16 residues. DNA for the CDR3: TGTGCCAGCAGCTCGCTGACTAGCGGGGGGTACAATGAGCAGTTCTTC. Protein product: CASSSLTSGGYNEQFF.

The gene calls are TRBV2 and TRBJ1-2, with 9 positions matching TRBD1. Germline V CDR1 and CDR2: SNHLY, FYNNEI. This CDR3 contains 15 residues. J was trimmed by 4 bases and V by 4 bases; bases with no gene match: 7. CDR3 sequence (DNA): TGTGCCAGCAGTGGTGGGGACAGGGACCCCTATGGCTACACCTTC. As protein: CASSGGDRDPYGYTF.

This clonotype was counted a few times. This chain joins TRBV6-5 and TRBJ1-6; TRBD1 matches 12 bases. The germline gives CDR1 MNHEY, CDR2 SVGAGI. V was clipped by 0 bases and J by 9 bases; unmatched bases: 9. This CDR3 is built from 18 residues. CDR3 in DNA: TGTGCCAGCAGTTACTCCCGCCCCGGGACAGGGGGCAGTTCACCCCTCCACTTT. Its translation: CASSYSRPGTGGSSPLHF.

This clonotype showed up many times. The chain links TRBV7-9 to TRBJ2-7; D not certain. V shed 5 bases and J shed 6 bases, with 14 bases lying between them. Germline CDR1 reads SEHNR; CDR2 reads FQNEAQ (reference sequence). This CDR3 spans 13 amino acids. CDR3 DNA: TGTGCCAGCAGCCAACGACACGTATCCGAGCAGTACTTC. It specifies CASSQRHVSEQYF.

This sequence joins TRBV20-1 and TRBJ2-7, with D uncertain. Trimming pared 4 bases from V and 4 bases from J, leaving 20 bases between. Per the germline V gene, CDR1 is DFQATT and CDR2 is SNEGSKA (reference sequence). The CDR3 sequence is 15 residues long. CDR3 sequence (DNA): TGCAGTGCTATTCTGCCGGGCCCAGAGATATACGAGCAGTACTTC. As protein: CSAILPGPEIYEQYF.